Below are 32 T cell receptor beta chains sequenced from a single sample in a study of T-cell memory formation after mild COVID-19. TCRdb processed the 5' RACE reads anew with MiXCR; each CDR3 protein has one entry. Among fewer than 150,000 distinct CDR3 sequences listed, roughly 6.2% were seen once. The sequenced sample consisted of PBMCs or a T cell subset sorted from them (not recorded which). The receptors here all came from an adult woman who had mild COVID-19 (a few samples of this study predate the infection). Cell type and time point are not known.

The chain recombines TRBV6-2 or TRBV6-3 with TRBJ1-4, with TRBD1 matching 7 bases. This CDR3 contains 16 residues. CDR1 and CDR2 (germline): MNHEY, SVGEGT. The V gene end was trimmed by 6 bases and the J gene end by 0 bases; junction bases not matched to a gene: 7. This CDR3 is CASRGQLTTTNEKLFF. CDR3 nucleotides: TGTGCCAGCAGGGGACAGCTAACTACAACTAATGAAAAACTGTTTTTT.

A few counts support this clonotype. The chain carries TRBV5-4 and TRBJ1-2; tentative D call: TRBD1 (6 bases). In germline, CDR1 is SGHNT, CDR2 YYREEE (reference sequence). The germline V and J ends were trimmed by 2 bases and 5 bases, with 16 bases remaining between them. The CDR3 is made up of 15 amino acids. The CDR3 region is CASSFPGTIQYGYTF. The CDR3 DNA follows: TGTGCCAGCAGCTTTCCCGGGACAATACAGTATGGCTACACCTTC.

There are a few counts of this clonotype. This chain connects TRBV5-1 to TRBJ1-1; weak D call: TRBD1 (5 bases). Germline loops: CDR1 SGHRS, CDR2 YFSETQ. The V end lost 2 bases, the J end lost 2 bases, and 10 bases lay between the germline ends. The CDR3 runs 14 residues. As DNA, the CDR3 is TGCGCCAGCAGCTTCGACAGACCTAACACTGAAGCTTTCTTT. Encoded protein: CASSFDRPNTEAFF.

This clonotype was detected many times. The rearrangement links TRBV4-2 to TRBJ2-1, with D perhaps TRBD2 (5 bases). CDR3 length equals 16 residues. Per germline, CDR1 LGHNA and CDR2 YNFKEQ. V gave up 0 bases and J gave up 6 bases, with 15 bases separating them. As DNA, the CDR3 is TGTGCCAGCAGCCAAGATATGAGCGGCTCCCTCAATGAGCAGTTCTTC. Protein sequence: CASSQDMSGSLNEQFF.

This clonotype was picked up a small number of times. The chain recombines TRBV5-1 with TRBJ2-5; D call uncertain. The CDR3 covers 15 residues. V dropped 0 bases and J dropped 5 bases, with 14 bases sitting between them. Germline V CDR1 and CDR2: SGHRS, YFSETQ. The CDR3 nucleotides are TGCGCCAGCAGCTTGGTCGGCGGACCTGGCGAGACCCAGTACTTC. Protein: CASSLVGGPGETQYF.

This clonotype was counted a few times. The chain joins TRBV12-3 or TRBV12-4 to TRBJ2-2; perhaps TRBD1 as D (5 bases). The CDR3 contains 15 residues. Trimming left V 4 bases short and J 6 bases short, with 15 bases between. In DNA form, the CDR3 reads TGTGCCAGCAGTTGGGTATCAGGGTACCCCGGGGAGCTGTTTTTT. Translated, it gives CASSWVSGYPGELFF.

This clonotype was observed a few times. The genes are TRBV10-3 and TRBJ2-7; D possibly corresponds to TRBD2 (5 bases). Deletions cut 3 bases from V and 1 base from J, with 13 bases between. The length of the CDR3 is 15 residues. Germline V gene lookup returns CDR1 ENHRY and CDR2 SYGVKD. The CDR3, as DNA: TGTGCCATCAGTGATGGGTTTCGAGGGTCCTACGAGCAGTACTTC. As protein: CAISDGFRGSYEQYF.

This clonotype was seen ten or more times. The chain links TRBV10-3 to TRBJ2-7, with 9 bases fitting TRBD2. CDR1 is ENHRY and CDR2 is SYGVKD in the germline V gene. The CDR3 totals 15 residues. J gave up 2 bases and V 4 bases, and 6 bases lay outside the gene matches. The CDR3 DNA is TGTGCCATCAGTGGAGGGGCTAGCGGGGCCTACGAGCAGTACTTC. Encoded protein: CAISGGASGAYEQYF.

This clonotype occurred a few times. The genes are TRBV27 and TRBJ2-2, with D hard to call. This CDR3 region has 15 residues. Trimming stripped 3 bases from V and 5 bases from J, with 13 bases between. Germline CDR1 and CDR2: MNHEY and SMNVEV (reference sequence). The CDR3: CASSFGLGVTGELFF. The CDR3 DNA is TGTGCCAGCAGTTTCGGGCTAGGTGTGACCGGGGAGCTGTTTTTT.

This clonotype was counted between two and nine times. The gene calls are TRBV7-9 and TRBJ1-2, with unresolved D. The CDR3 has 13 residues. Germline V lookup: CDR1 SEHNR, CDR2 FQNEAQ (reference sequence). Deletions cut 1 base from V and 8 bases from J, with 11 bases between. The CDR3: CASSLDVLEGYTF. The CDR3 DNA sequence: TGTGCCAGCAGCTTAGATGTACTGGAGGGCTACACCTTC.

This clonotype was detected a few times. V gene TRBV5-1 combines with J gene TRBJ2-1, with a possible D match to TRBD2 (6 bases). Germline CDR1 is SGHRS and CDR2 is YFSETQ. V lost 4 bases to trimming and J lost 5 bases, with 13 bases between them. The CDR3 has 14 residues. This chain's CDR3 is CASSQRDSDNEQFF. CDR3 bases: TGCGCCAGCAGCCAGAGGGACTCAGACAATGAGCAGTTCTTC. The full variable domain, completed using reference TRBV5-1 and TRBJ2-1, is KAGVTQTPRYLIKTRGQQVTLSCSPISGHRSVSWYQQTPGQGLQFLFEYFSETQRNKGNFPGRFSGRQFSNSRSEMNVSTLELGDSALYLCASSQRDSDNEQFFGPGTRLTVL.

This clonotype was detected only a few times. J is TRBJ2-3 and V is TRBV5-1; D may be TRBD1 or TRBD2 (5 bases each). Trimming removed 3 bases from V and 2 bases from J, with 16 bases in between. Per the germline V gene, CDR1 is SGHRS and CDR2 is YFSETQ. The CDR3 is made up of 16 amino acids. In nucleotides, the CDR3 is TGCGCCAGCAGCTGGAGCCCGGGACGGGACACAGATACGCAGTATTTT. It codes for CASSWSPGRDTDTQYF.

CDR3 bases: TGCGCCAGCAGCTTGTCAGGGGTATCCTACAATGAGCAGTTCTTC. It is translated as CASSLSGVSYNEQFF. The chain carries TRBV5-1 and TRBJ2-1; D possibly corresponds to TRBD1 (6 bases). Trimming left V 1 base short and J 1 base short, with 9 bases between. The length of the CDR3 is 15 residues. CDR1 SGHRS and CDR2 YFSETQ come from the germline V gene.

This chain connects TRBV5-1 to TRBJ2-3; tentative D call: TRBD2 (5 bases). Trimming shortened V by 1 base and J by 2 bases, and 8 bases separated the two germline ends. CDR3 length equals 14 residues. CDR1 SGHRS and CDR2 YFSETQ come from the germline V gene. CDR3 protein: CASSLSGTTDTQYF. In DNA form, the CDR3 reads TGCGCCAGCAGCTTGTCGGGAACCACAGATACGCAGTATTTT.

The chain carries TRBV29-1 and TRBJ2-1; D is unclear. The ends were cut back, 7 bases at V and 3 bases at J, with 10 bases in the middle. The germline V gene has CDR1 SQVTM and CDR2 ANQGSEA. The CDR3 length is 12 residues. The CDR3 nucleotides are TGCAGCGCCTTGGACGGCTACAATGAGCAGTTCTTC. This gives the protein CSALDGYNEQFF.

The sample holds a few counts of this clonotype. V usage is TRBV7-9 and J usage is TRBJ1-2; TRBD1 agrees at 9 bases. The V gene's germline CDR1 is SEHNR and CDR2 FQNEAQ (reference sequence). This CDR3 comprises 16 residues. Trimming took 4 bases from V and 1 from J; bases not matched to a gene: 7. The CDR3 reads CASSSLLGQGNYGYTF. The CDR3 DNA is TGTGCCAGCAGCTCGCTTTTGGGACAGGGTAACTATGGCTACACCTTC.

This clonotype was found many times. V gene TRBV7-9 combines with J gene TRBJ2-1, with 10 bases aligning to TRBD2. The CDR3 runs to 16 residues. The trim removed 5 bases at V and 7 bases at J, leaving 11 bases unmatched. Germline V gene data show CDR1 as SEHNR and CDR2 as FQNEAQ (reference sequence). CDR3 in amino acids: CASSPLAGGLRNEQFF. The CDR3 nucleotides read TGTGCCAGCAGCCCCTTAGCGGGAGGTCTAAGAAATGAGCAGTTCTTC.

This clonotype was seen a few times. J is TRBJ1-1 and V is TRBV5-5; D remains ambiguous. V was shortened by 4 bases and J by 11 bases, with 15 bases between the two germline ends. CDR3 length equals 12 residues. CDR1 is SGHKS and CDR2 is YYEKEE in the germline V gene (reference sequence). The CDR3 here is CASSVRTQGAFF. The CDR3 bases are TGTGCCAGCAGCGTAAGAACACAAGGCGCTTTCTTT.

This clonotype was seen ten or more times. V is TRBV11-2 and J is TRBJ2-3; a possible D gene is TRBD1 (6 bases). CDR1 and CDR2 from the germline V gene are SGHAT and FQNNGV. Trimming left V 10 bases short and J 1 base short, with 18 bases between. The CDR3 totals 15 residues. CDR3 bases: TGTGCCACCGCCCCCGGGCGACAGGGCACAGATACGCAGTATTTT. Translated: CATAPGRQGTDTQYF.

This chain uses TRBV15 with TRBJ1-2; 8 bases line up with TRBD1. CDR1 LNHNV and CDR2 YYDKDF come from the germline V gene (reference sequence). There are 16 residues in the CDR3. The V and J ends lost 4 bases and 0 bases, in that order; junction bases with no gene match: 7. The CDR3 DNA sequence: TGTGCCACCAGCAACCGGACAGGGCAGTCTAACTATGGCTACACCTTC. This sequence encodes CATSNRTGQSNYGYTF.

This clonotype came up a few times. The CDR3 region is CASSLGTSASYEQYF. The CDR3 DNA follows: TGTGCCAGCAGCCTCGGTACTAGCGCGTCCTACGAGCAGTACTTC. This chain joins TRBV27 and TRBJ2-7, with TRBD2 matching over 7 bases. CDR1 MNHEY and CDR2 SMNVEV come from the germline V gene (reference sequence). Trimming took 6 bases from V and 1 from J; bases not matched to a gene: 9. The CDR3 sequence is 15 residues long.

This clonotype was found many times. V gene TRBV5-6 combines with J gene TRBJ2-1; 7 bases map to TRBD1. CDR3 length: 15 amino acids. V trimming: 2 bases; J trimming: 2 bases; junction bases outside the gene matches: 4. The germline gives CDR1 SGHDT, CDR2 YYEEEE. CDR3 loop: CASSFYQGAYNEQFF. In DNA form, the CDR3 reads TGTGCCAGCAGCTTTTACCAGGGGGCCTACAATGAGCAGTTCTTC.

There are many counts of this clonotype. The gene calls are TRBV5-1 and TRBJ2-1; 16 nucleotides line up with TRBD2. This CDR3 has 15 amino acids. The J segment lost 15 bases and the V segment lost 3 bases, leaving 9 bases of the junction unmatched. In germline, CDR1 is SGHRS, CDR2 YFSETQ. DNA for the CDR3: TGCGCCAGCAGCTACGCGGGACTAGCGGGAGGGAGTCCGTTCTTC. It translates to CASSYAGLAGGSPFF.

There are many counts of this clonotype. The rearrangement joins TRBV12-3 or TRBV12-4 to TRBJ2-2; TRBD2 is a possible D gene (6 bases). The CDR3 is 15 amino acids. Deletions cut 3 bases from V and 1 base from J, with 9 bases between. The CDR3: CASSLGSGNTGELFF. The CDR3 region has the DNA TGTGCCAGCAGTTTGGGTAGCGGGAACACCGGGGAGCTGTTTTTT.

This clonotype turned up a few times. The chain is built from TRBV3-1 and TRBJ2-1; D unclear. V shed 2 bases and J shed 4 bases, with 12 bases lying between them. CDR1 and CDR2 (germline): LGHDT, YNNKEL (reference sequence). The CDR3 has 15 residues. CDR3 in DNA: TGTGCCAGCAGCCAATCGGTACTGTTTTACAATGAGCAGTTCTTC. This codes for CASSQSVLFYNEQFF.

The chain carries TRBV24-1 and TRBJ2-7, with unresolved D. The CDR3 runs to 15 residues. The germline CDR1 and CDR2 sequences are KGHDR and SFDVKD. The ends were cut back, 3 bases at V and 0 bases at J, with 11 bases in the middle. CDR3 DNA: TGTGCCACCAGTGATAGCTACGGAACCTCCTACGAGCAGTACTTC. This gives the protein CATSDSYGTSYEQYF.

A few counts support this clonotype. The genes are TRBV11-3 and TRBJ2-5; 8 nucleotides agree with TRBD2. This CDR3 comprises 15 residues. The V and J ends lost 3 bases and 0 bases, in that order; junction bases with no gene match: 3. CDR1 and CDR2 from the germline V gene are SGHNT and YENEEA. Here the CDR3 reads CASSFETSDQETQYF. The CDR3 nucleotides are TGTGCCAGCAGCTTTGAGACTAGCGACCAAGAGACCCAGTACTTC.

This clonotype was counted a few times. Relative to the germline gene, one junction end is altered; a read error may explain this. The chain links TRBV3-1 to TRBJ2-7; 11 bases align to TRBD2. The germline V gene encodes CDR1 LGHDT and CDR2 YNNKEL (reference sequence). The CDR3 length is 12 residues. The CDR3 sequence is CASSPLHSGGAF. The CDR3 DNA follows: TGTGCCAGCAGCCCTCTCCATAGCGGGGGGGCCTTC.

This clonotype was seen ten or more times. The J gene is TRBJ2-1, the V gene TRBV9, with 8 bases matching TRBD2. The CDR3 spans 15 residues. CDR1 is SGDLS, CDR2 YYNGEE, per germline. J lost 6 bases, V lost 0 bases, and 5 bases had no gene match. The CDR3 DNA reads TGTGCCAGCAGCGTAGGGGGACTAGGGCTCAATGAGCAGTTCTTC. Its protein is CASSVGGLGLNEQFF.

This clonotype has only a few counts. The chain links TRBV7-2 to TRBJ2-7, with no clear D. The CDR3 has 15 residues. Trimming left V 3 bases short and J 0 bases short, with 12 bases between. CDR1 and CDR2 (germline): SGHTA, FQGNSA. Here the CDR3 DNA reads TGTGCCAGCAGCTTGTCTCAAGCGAGCTCCTACGAGCAGTACTTC. Translated, it gives CASSLSQASSYEQYF.

This clonotype was recorded a few times. This chain connects TRBV2 to TRBJ2-7, with 7 bases that match TRBD2. CDR3 length: 15 amino acids. Germline lookup yields CDR1 SNHLY and CDR2 FYNNEI. J lost 1 base, V lost 7 bases, and 10 bases had no gene match. The CDR3 DNA sequence: TGTGCCAGCATTTCCAGCGGGGCAAGATCCTACGAGCAGTACTTC. As protein: CASISSGARSYEQYF.

This clonotype was detected a few times. V gene TRBV10-2 combines with J gene TRBJ2-5; D is perhaps TRBD1 or TRBD2 (5 bases each). This CDR3 contains 15 residues. Trimming removed 3 bases at V and 2 bases at J, with 13 bases between. The germline V gene encodes CDR1 WSHSY and CDR2 SAAADI. CDR3 loop: CASSETGTAQETQYF. CDR3 nucleotides: TGCGCCAGCAGTGAAACGGGGACGGCACAAGAGACCCAGTACTTC.